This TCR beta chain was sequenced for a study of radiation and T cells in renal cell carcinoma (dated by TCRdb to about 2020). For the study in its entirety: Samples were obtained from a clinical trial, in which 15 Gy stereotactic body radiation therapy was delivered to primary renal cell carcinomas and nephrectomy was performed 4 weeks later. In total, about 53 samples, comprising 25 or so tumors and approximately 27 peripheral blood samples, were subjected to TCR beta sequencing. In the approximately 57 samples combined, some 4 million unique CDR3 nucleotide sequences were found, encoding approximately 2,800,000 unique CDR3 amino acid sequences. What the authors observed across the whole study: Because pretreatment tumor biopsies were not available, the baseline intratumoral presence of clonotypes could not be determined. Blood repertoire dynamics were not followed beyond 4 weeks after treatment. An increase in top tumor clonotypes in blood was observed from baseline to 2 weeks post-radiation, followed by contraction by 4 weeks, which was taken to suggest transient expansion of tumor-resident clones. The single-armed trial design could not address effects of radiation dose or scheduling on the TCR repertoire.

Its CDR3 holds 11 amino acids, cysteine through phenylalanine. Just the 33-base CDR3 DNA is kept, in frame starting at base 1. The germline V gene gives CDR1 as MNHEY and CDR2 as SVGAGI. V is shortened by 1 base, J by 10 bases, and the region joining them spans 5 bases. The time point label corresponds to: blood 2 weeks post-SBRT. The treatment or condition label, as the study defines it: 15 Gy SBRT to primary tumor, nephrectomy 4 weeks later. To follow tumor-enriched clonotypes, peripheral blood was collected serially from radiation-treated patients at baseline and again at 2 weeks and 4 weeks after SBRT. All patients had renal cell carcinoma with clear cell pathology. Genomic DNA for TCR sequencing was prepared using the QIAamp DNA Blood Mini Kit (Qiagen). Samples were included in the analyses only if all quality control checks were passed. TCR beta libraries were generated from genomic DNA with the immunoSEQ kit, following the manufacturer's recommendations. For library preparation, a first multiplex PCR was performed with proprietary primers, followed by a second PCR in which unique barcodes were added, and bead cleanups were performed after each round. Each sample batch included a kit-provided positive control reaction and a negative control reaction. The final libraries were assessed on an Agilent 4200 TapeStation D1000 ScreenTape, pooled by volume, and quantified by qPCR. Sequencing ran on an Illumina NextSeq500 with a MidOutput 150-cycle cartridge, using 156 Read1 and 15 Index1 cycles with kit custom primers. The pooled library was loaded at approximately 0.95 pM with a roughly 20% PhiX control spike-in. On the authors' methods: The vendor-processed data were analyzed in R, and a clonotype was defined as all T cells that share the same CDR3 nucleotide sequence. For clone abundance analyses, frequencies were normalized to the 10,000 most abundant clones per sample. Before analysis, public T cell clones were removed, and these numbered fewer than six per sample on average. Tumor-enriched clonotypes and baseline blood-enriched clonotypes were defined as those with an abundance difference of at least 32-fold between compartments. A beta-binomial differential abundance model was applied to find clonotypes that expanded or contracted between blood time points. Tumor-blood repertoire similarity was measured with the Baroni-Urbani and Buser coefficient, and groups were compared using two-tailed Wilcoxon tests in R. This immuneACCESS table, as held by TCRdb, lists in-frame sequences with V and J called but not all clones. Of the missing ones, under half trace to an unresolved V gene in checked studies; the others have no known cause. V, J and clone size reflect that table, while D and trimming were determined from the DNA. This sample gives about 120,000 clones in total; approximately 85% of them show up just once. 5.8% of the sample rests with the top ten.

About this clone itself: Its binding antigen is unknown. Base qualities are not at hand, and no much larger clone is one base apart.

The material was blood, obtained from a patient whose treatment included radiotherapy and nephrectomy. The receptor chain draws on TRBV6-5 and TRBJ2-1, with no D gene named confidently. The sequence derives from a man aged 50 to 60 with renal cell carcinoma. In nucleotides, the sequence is TGTGCCAGCAGTTACTTGCGGGAGCAGTTCTTC. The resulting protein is CASSYLREQFF.